Listed below are T cell receptor beta chains from one sample, sequenced in a study of T cells in Graves' hyperthyroidism and ophthalmopathy. MiXCR, run by TCRdb on the multiplex PCR reads, gives a single entry per CDR3 protein. The sample includes hundreds of thousands of distinct CDR3 sequences, roughly 20% of them seen just once. Sequenced material: blood. Receptors originate from a man under 40 with Graves' ophthalmopathy. The CDR3 runs from the conserved cysteine through the conserved F or W. The order of the fields is J gene, clone size, V gene, D gene, CDR3 DNA, CDR3 protein. A D gene is named only where the DNA matches it firmly. Part of the rows lack a size; the others show once, few, many or a class for expanded clones.

>TRBJ2-7|few|TRBV20-1|TRBD2
TGCAGTGCTAGAGGAGGGGGTAGCGGGAGTTCCTACGAGCAGTACTTC
CSARGGGSGSSYEQYF
>TRBJ2-7|-|TRBV30|TRBD2
TGTGCCTGGGCTCGGGGACTAGGAGGCCCTGAGCAGTACTTC
CAWARGLGGPEQYF
>TRBJ2-7|-|TRBV20-1|-
TGCAGTGCTAGGAGGCGAAGCTCCTACGAGCAGTACTTC
CSARRRSSYEQYF
>TRBJ2-5|-|TRBV7-9|TRBD2
TGTGCCAGCAGCCCCTCTAGCGGGAGGGTCCGAGAGACCCAGTACTTC
CASSPSSGRVRETQYF
>TRBJ1-1|many|TRBV27|-
TGTGCCAGCAGTCCCAGTTCCACTGAAGCTTTCTTT
CASSPSSTEAFF
>TRBJ1-1|-|TRBV5-1|TRBD1
TGCGCCAGCAGCCCCAACTCAGGGGGAGGATTCACTGAAGCTTTCTTT
CASSPNSGGGFTEAFF
>TRBJ2-7|-|TRBV28|TRBD1
TGTGCCAGCGGACAGGGGGACGACGAGCAGCACTTC
CASGQGDDEQHF
>TRBJ1-5|few|TRBV28|-
TGTGCCAGCAGTTTAAATCTGGGCGGCTTAGGCAATCAGCCCCAGCATTTT
CASSLNLGGLGNQPQHF
>TRBJ2-1|few|TRBV5-1|TRBD1
TGCGCCAGCAGCTTGGCCACAGGGGGTTACAATGAGCAGTTCTTC
CASSLATGGYNEQFF
>TRBJ2-7|many|TRBV30|TRBD2
TGTGCCTGGAGTAGCGGGGGCGCGTACGAGCAGTACTTC
CAWSSGGAYEQYF
>TRBJ1-5|once|TRBV28|-
TGTGCCAGCAGTTTCAATTCTGGCAATCAGCCCCAGCATTTT
CASSFNSGNQPQHF
>TRBJ2-1|many|TRBV11-2|TRBD2
TGTGCCAGCAGCTTAGGAAGCGGGAGGGCCTACAATGAGCAGTTCTTC
CASSLGSGRAYNEQFF
>TRBJ2-2|few|TRBV24-1|-
TGTGCCACCGTGGGCGATATGAACACCGGGGAGCTGTTTTTT
CATVGDMNTGELFF
>TRBJ2-3|-|TRBV12-3/TRBV12-4|-
TGTGCCAGCAGTTCCGAGGGGTATACGCAGTATTTT
CASSSEGYTQYF
>TRBJ2-3|once|TRBV4-3|TRBD2
TGCGCCAGCAGCCAGGTAGCGGGGCTTAGCACAGATACGCAGTATTTT
CASSQVAGLSTDTQYF
>TRBJ2-1|-|TRBV6-1|TRBD2
TGTGCCACCAGTAGGAGCGGGATGTACAATGAGCAGTTCTTC
CATSRSGMYNEQFF
>TRBJ2-1|-|TRBV19|-
TGTGCCAGTGGATACCGGGGAGTGGGTGGGAATGAGCAGTTCTTC
CASGYRGVGGNEQFF
>TRBJ2-1|many|TRBV5-1|-
TGCGCCAGCAGCTTGGACAGCCCGGGGGTCGATGAGCAGTTCTTC
CASSLDSPGVDEQFF
>TRBJ2-7|few|TRBV14|TRBD2
TGTGCCAGCAGCCTGAGGACTAGCCCTTCCTACGAGCAGTACTTC
CASSLRTSPSYEQYF
>TRBJ2-3|few|TRBV6-5|TRBD1
TGTGCCAGCAGTTCCCGGACAGGTCTGAGCACAGATACGCAGTATTTT
CASSSRTGLSTDTQYF
>TRBJ1-2|many|TRBV28|-
TGTGCCAGCAGTAGCCCCAAGGGGGTGAACTATGGCTACACCTTC
CASSSPKGVNYGYTF
>TRBJ2-1|-|TRBV29-1|-
TGCAGCGTTGTATCAGGGGATGAGCAGTTCTTC
CSVVSGDEQFF
>TRBJ1-2|many|TRBV2|-
TGTGCCAGCAGTGAAGCGCTTTGGGGGGGAAGCTATGGCTACACCTTC
CASSEALWGGSYGYTF
>TRBJ1-5|-|TRBV5-5|-
TGTGCCAGCAGTTTCAGGGGAATGAATCAGCCCCAGCATTTT
CASSFRGMNQPQHF
>TRBJ1-1|many|TRBV12-3/TRBV12-4|-
TGTGCCAGCAGTTTCGTGTCAAAGAACACTGAAGCTTTCTTT
CASSFVSKNTEAFF
>TRBJ2-7|many|TRBV18|TRBD1
TGTGCCAGCTCACCACCCGGGACAGGGAGCCTCTACGAGCAGTACTTC
CASSPPGTGSLYEQYF
>TRBJ1-4|many|TRBV12-3/TRBV12-4|-
TGTGCCAGCAGTTTTGCCCTTACGGGAGAAAAACTGTTTTTT
CASSFALTGEKLFF
>TRBJ2-5|-|TRBV20-1|TRBD2
TGCAGTGCTGCCTCGGGACTAGCTTCTCAAGAGACCCAGTACTTC
CSAASGLASQETQYF
>TRBJ2-5|few|TRBV4-1|-
TGCGCCAGCAGCCAAGGAGGCGGCCGGTACCAAGAGACCCAGTACTTC
CASSQGGGRYQETQYF
>TRBJ2-3|-|TRBV6-6|-
TGTGCCAGCAGTTACTCGCCACGAGACACAGATACGCAGTATTTT
CASSYSPRDTDTQYF
>TRBJ1-6|-|TRBV5-1|-
TGCGCCAGCAGACCCGACAGTAAAAATTCACCCCTCCACTTT
CASRPDSKNSPLHF
>TRBJ2-7|few|TRBV20-1|-
TGCAGTGCTAGACCCGCGGGGGCTCGATACGAGCAGTACTTC
CSARPAGARYEQYF
>TRBJ2-3|few|TRBV6-1|TRBD2
TGTGCCAGCAGCCCCGGACTAGCTCTCACAGATACGCAGTATTTT
CASSPGLALTDTQYF
>TRBJ1-5|-|TRBV6-1|TRBD1
TGTGCCAGCAAACCCGACAGGGGAGGAGGCAATCAGCCCCAGCATTTT
CASKPDRGGGNQPQHF
>TRBJ2-1|few|TRBV27|TRBD2
TGTGCCAGCAGTCCAATCTACATCCGGACTAGCGGGAGGCCTCTTGAGCAGTTCTTC
CASSPIYIRTSGRPLEQFF
>TRBJ1-2|many|TRBV12-3/TRBV12-4|-
TGTGCCAGCAGTCAAGCGGCGGGACCTCTGAGTGGCTACACCTTC
CASSQAAGPLSGYTF
>TRBJ2-7|few|TRBV28|TRBD1
TGTGCCAGCAGTGGGGACAGGGTCTCCGAGCAGTACTTC
CASSGDRVSEQYF
>TRBJ1-5|-|TRBV7-9|-
TGTGCCAGCAGCCCCCAGGGGTATCAGCCCCAGCATTTT
CASSPQGYQPQHF
>TRBJ2-5|many|TRBV12-3/TRBV12-4|-
TGTGCCAGCACTCGTCCGGGAGACGGGACCCAGTACTTC
CASTRPGDGTQYF
>TRBJ1-2|few|TRBV20-1|TRBD1
TGCAGTGCTAGATCCAGATACAGGGGAGGCGACTATGGCTACACCTTC
CSARSRYRGGDYGYTF
>TRBJ2-7|-|TRBV11-2|-
TGTGCCAGCAGTTCCTCCGGGAGCCTTCAGGGGCAGTACTTC
CASSSSGSLQGQYF
>TRBJ1-4|many|TRBV12-3/TRBV12-4|-
TGTGCCAGCACCTTGAGAGGGACGAACGAAAAACTGTTTTTT
CASTLRGTNEKLFF
>TRBJ2-5|-|TRBV4-2|-
TGTGCCAGCAGCCAATTCGCTACAGGGATTGGAGAGACCCAGTACTTC
CASSQFATGIGETQYF
>TRBJ2-7|many|TRBV7-3|-
TGTGCCAGCAGCTTAAGGGGCGGGACCGGCTCCTACGAGCAGTACTTC
CASSLRGGTGSYEQYF
>TRBJ2-2|few|TRBV7-9|TRBD1
TGTGCCAGCAGCTTGGGACAGGGGATGGCCGGGGAGCTGTTTTTT
CASSLGQGMAGELFF
>TRBJ2-1|-|TRBV30|TRBD2
TGTGCCGGGACTAGCGGGAACCAAATTAAGTTCTTC
CAGTSGNQIKFF
>TRBJ2-5|many|TRBV7-8|TRBD2
TGTGCCAGCAGCTTAGCCCCGACTAGCGGGGATCAAGAGACCCAGTACTTC
CASSLAPTSGDQETQYF
>TRBJ1-1|few|TRBV7-8|-
TGTGCCAGCAGCTTAGCGCGGGGTTTTGGCACTGAAGCTTTCTTT
CASSLARGFGTEAFF
>TRBJ2-7|many|TRBV11-2|TRBD2
TGTGCCAGCAGCTTAGGCCTGCGGGAGGCCCCTGTTTCCTACGAGCAGTACTTC
CASSLGLREAPVSYEQYF
>TRBJ2-1|-|TRBV18|TRBD2
TGTGCCAGCTCACCACATCCCCTAGCGGGAGGTGAGCAGTTCTTC
CASSPHPLAGGEQFF
>TRBJ2-5|few|TRBV20-1|TRBD1
TGCAGTGCAAACCCAGAGGGCAGGGGGCCGGAGACCCAGTACTTC
CSANPEGRGPETQYF
>TRBJ1-6|-|TRBV7-8|-
TGTGCCAGCAGTGCCGGGGGGCCCTCCTATAATTCACCCCTCCACTTT
CASSAGGPSYNSPLHF
>TRBJ2-2|-|TRBV20-1|TRBD2
TGCAGTGCTAGGGTTTGGGGGAGGGGCAACACCGGGGAGCTGTTTTTT
CSARVWGRGNTGELFF